This T cell receptor (beta chain) came from a study of T cells in Graves' hyperthyroidism and ophthalmopathy. It was RNA transcripts that yielded the amplified TCR beta CDR3 regions. HTBI primers drove first-round RT-PCR of the TCR CDR3. A single record per CDR3 protein comes from TCRdb applying MiXCR to the multiplex PCR reads. The table records hundreds of thousands of distinct CDR3 sequences, roughly 16% of them present only once. This clonotype was observed many times. Germline assignment: CDR1 LGHDT and CDR2 YNNKEL (reference sequence). The ends lost 1 base at V and 5 bases at J; junction bases unmatched: 8. CDR3 length: 17 amino acids. Patients counted as stable if ophthalmopathy did not develop within 18 months. It was 8 to 10 ml of fresh peripheral blood that supplied the PBMCs.

The chain has TRBV3-1 and TRBJ2-5, with 12 bases aligning to TRBD2. Sequenced material: blood. The sequence was collected from a woman in her twenties or thirties with Graves' hyperthyroidism. For the CDR3, the DNA is TGTGCCAGCAGCCAAGGACTAGCGGGAGTGCGGCGCGAGACCCAGTACTTC. Encoded protein: CASSQGLAGVRRETQYF.